These T cell receptor beta chains were read from a single sample in a study of memory B cells and T cells in multiple sclerosis. The protocol was immunoSEQ multiplex PCR, while the TCRdb copy is restricted to in-frame clones and leaves out a portion. The profile shows approximately 32,000 clones, roughly 83% of them singletons. These receptors lack a known antigen. Sequenced sample: PBMCs from blood kept in culture. All receptors derive from a human donor with multiple sclerosis. The CDR3 runs from the conserved cysteine through the conserved F or W. The D gene is left open where the match is weak. Some rows have no size entry. The others give once, few or many, or a class for an expanded clone.

v_gene	d_gene	j_gene	abundance	CDR3aa	CDR3nt
TRBV9	TRBD1	TRBJ1-1	.	CASSPGTAAEAFF	TGTGCCAGCAGCCCGGGGACAGCGGCTGAAGCTTTCTTT
TRBV5-1	.	TRBJ2-7	.	CASSLSQGFEQYF	TGCGCCAGCAGCTTGAGTCAGGGGTTCGAGCAGTACTTC
TRBV21-1	.	TRBJ2-2	.	CASSKVPGQGPAGELFF	TGTGCCAGCAGCAAGGTCCCGGGACAGGGACCGGCCGGGGAGCTGTTTTTT
TRBV5-1	.	TRBJ2-7	.	CASSFGSGVAYEQYF	TGCGCCAGCAGCTTCGGGTCTGGAGTAGCCTACGAGCAGTACTTC
TRBV10-3	TRBD2	TRBJ2-1	.	CAIARYSGEPYNEQFF	TGTGCCATCGCCCGATATAGCGGGGAGCCCTACAATGAGCAGTTCTTC
TRBV4-1	.	TRBJ2-7	.	CASSQEWLNQYEQYF	TGCGCCAGCAGCCAGGAATGGCTAAACCAGTACGAGCAGTACTTC
TRBV7-9	.	TRBJ2-3	.	CASSLQGPNTDTQYF	TGTGCCAGCAGCTTACAGGGGCCTAACACAGATACGCAGTATTTT
TRBV7-6	TRBD2	TRBJ2-2	.	CASSLEGTSMGTGELFF	TGTGCCAGCAGCTTAGAAGGGACTAGCATGGGAACCGGGGAGCTGTTTTTT
TRBV7-6	.	TRBJ1-2	.	CASSGVGFYGYTF	TGTGCCAGCAGCGGCGTGGGTTTCTATGGCTACACCTTC
TRBV9	.	TRBJ1-2	.	CASSVGATNYGYTF	TGTGCCAGCAGCGTAGGGGCAACTAACTATGGCTACACCTTC
TRBV6-1	.	TRBJ2-7	.	CASSVTAGVDEQYF	TGTGCCAGCAGTGTCACAGCGGGTGTGGACGAGCAGTACTTC
TRBV5-1	TRBD1	TRBJ1-1	.	CASSFGTETFF	TGCGCCAGCAGCTTCGGGACAGAAACTTTCTTT
TRBV28	.	TRBJ2-7	.	CASSLSGTYEQYF	TGTGCCAGCAGTTTAAGTGGCACCTACGAGCAGTACTTC
TRBV6-5	.	TRBJ1-2	.	CASSYGGGGGYTF	TGTGCCAGCAGTTACGGTGGGGGCGGTGGCTACACCTTC
TRBV9	.	TRBJ2-5	.	CASSPRGRSSVETQYF	TGTGCCAGCAGCCCCCGAGGCCGTTCTAGCGTAGAGACCCAGTACTTC
TRBV5-1	TRBD2	TRBJ2-1	.	CASSLTAGANEQFF	TGCGCCAGCAGCTTAACAGCGGGAGCCAATGAGCAGTTCTTC
TRBV10-1	.	TRBJ1-2	.	CASSEDGKDYGYTF	TGCGCCAGCAGTGAAGATGGAAAGGACTATGGCTACACCTTC
TRBV10-2	TRBD1	TRBJ2-7	.	CASILTGGSYEQYF	TGCGCCAGCATCCTGACAGGGGGGTCCTACGAGCAGTACTTC
TRBV6-1	.	TRBJ1-4	.	CASSDKRQLGEKLFF	TGTGCCAGCAGTGATAAACGTCAACTAGGGGAAAAACTGTTTTTT
TRBV20-1	.	TRBJ2-7	.	CSARTDVEQYF	TGCAGTGCTAGAACGGACGTCGAGCAGTACTTC
TRBV7-2	TRBD1	TRBJ1-2	.	CASSPQVGQTKDRYTF	TGTGCCAGCAGCCCGCAGGTGGGACAGACAAAGGATCGCTACACCTTC
TRBV5-1	TRBD1	TRBJ1-2	.	CASSRGQGYGYTF	TGCGCCAGCAGCCGTGGACAGGGGTATGGCTACACCTTC
TRBV28	.	TRBJ2-5	.	CASRSLARETQYF	TGTGCCAGCCGGTCTCTAGCGCGGGAGACCCAGTACTTC
TRBV2	.	TRBJ1-2	.	CASGQLYGYTF	TGTGCCAGCGGACAGCTCTATGGCTACACCTTC
TRBV9	TRBD1	TRBJ1-1	.	CASSVGQGRNTEAFF	TGTGCCAGCAGCGTCGGACAGGGCAGGAACACTGAAGCTTTCTTT
TRBV6-5	.	TRBJ1-2	once	CASSDSSRGNYGYTF	TGTGCCAGCAGTGACTCTAGCAGGGGAAACTATGGCTACACCTTC
TRBV14	.	TRBJ1-3	few	CASSQDPGQSGNTIYF	TGTGCCAGCAGCCAAGACCCTGGACAGTCGGGGAACACCATATATTTT
TRBV5-1	.	TRBJ2-3	.	CASSPPGLTDTQYF	TGCGCCAGCAGCCCCCCCGGCCTCACAGATACGCAGTATTTT
TRBV9	.	TRBJ2-1	.	CASSVDQRYNEQFF	TGTGCCAGCAGCGTAGACCAGCGGTACAATGAGCAGTTCTTC
TRBV27	.	TRBJ2-1	.	CASSLFSTVSYNEQFF	TGTGCCAGCAGTTTATTCTCAACAGTGTCCTACAATGAGCAGTTCTTC
TRBV5-1	.	TRBJ1-3	.	CASSPSRASSGNTIYF	TGCGCCAGCAGCCCTTCCAGGGCAAGCTCTGGAAACACCATATATTTT
TRBV6-5	.	TRBJ2-5	.	CASSEVRPAQYF	TGTGCCAGCAGTGAAGTGAGGCCGGCCCAGTACTTC
TRBV2	.	TRBJ1-1	.	CASSETSPRLVTEAFF	TGTGCCAGCAGTGAGACTAGTCCGAGATTGGTCACTGAAGCTTTCTTT
TRBV5-1	.	TRBJ2-2	.	CASSHLRGSGALNTGELFF	TGCGCCAGCAGTCACCTCAGGGGAAGCGGGGCTCTGAACACCGGGGAGCTGTTTTTT
TRBV10-3	.	TRBJ1-2	.	CAISESQGERGYTF	TGTGCCATCAGTGAGTCACAGGGAGAACGGGGCTACACCTTC
TRBV5-1	.	TRBJ1-4	.	CASSLVQNEKLFF	TGCGCCAGCAGCTTGGTACAGAATGAAAAACTGTTTTTT
TRBV6-4	.	TRBJ2-1	.	CASSDSGGRGYNEQFF	TGTGCCAGCAGTGACTCTGGTGGGAGAGGGTACAATGAGCAGTTCTTC
TRBV19	.	TRBJ2-2	.	CATRTGLSLTGELFF	TGTGCCACCAGGACGGGACTCTCGTTGACCGGGGAGCTGTTTTTT
TRBV19	TRBD1	TRBJ1-1	.	CASSTDRGGTEAFF	TGTGCCAGTAGTACGGACAGGGGAGGCACTGAAGCTTTCTTT
TRBV19	.	TRBJ2-1	.	CASSIAPVIYNEQFF	TGTGCCAGTAGTATAGCTCCGGTGATCTACAATGAGCAGTTCTTC
TRBV27	TRBD1	TRBJ1-2	.	CASSSFRDRIFYGYTF	TGTGCCAGCAGTTCGTTCCGGGACAGGATTTTCTATGGCTACACCTTC
TRBV28	TRBD2	TRBJ2-2	.	CASSKLAGGVGELFF	TGTGCCAGCAGTAAACTAGCGGGAGGCGTCGGGGAGCTGTTTTTT
TRBV2	.	TRBJ1-3	once	CASRARENTIYF	TGTGCCAGCAGGGCCAGGGAAAACACCATATATTTT
TRBV18	TRBD1	TRBJ1-4	few	CASSLDREKLFF	TGTGCCAGCTCACTGGACAGGGAAAAACTGTTTTTT
TRBV28	TRBD1	TRBJ2-7	.	CASSEGQGAYEQYF	TGTGCCAGCAGTGAGGGACAGGGGGCTTACGAGCAGTACTTC
TRBV7-3	.	TRBJ2-3	.	CASSLRDRYTDTQYF	TGTGCCAGCAGCTTACGGGACCGATACACAGATACGCAGTATTTT
TRBV2	.	TRBJ1-2	.	CASTENPGYGYTF	TGTGCCAGCACCGAGAACCCAGGATATGGCTACACCTTC
TRBV27	TRBD1	TRBJ1-2	.	CASSLRWGQGGAYGYTF	TGTGCCAGCAGTTTACGCTGGGGACAGGGGGGTGCCTATGGCTACACCTTC
TRBV7-8	.	TRBJ1-5	.	CASSSVLSKGLVIQPQHF	TGTGCCAGCAGCTCCGTCCTCTCCAAGGGGCTGGTCATTCAGCCCCAGCATTTT